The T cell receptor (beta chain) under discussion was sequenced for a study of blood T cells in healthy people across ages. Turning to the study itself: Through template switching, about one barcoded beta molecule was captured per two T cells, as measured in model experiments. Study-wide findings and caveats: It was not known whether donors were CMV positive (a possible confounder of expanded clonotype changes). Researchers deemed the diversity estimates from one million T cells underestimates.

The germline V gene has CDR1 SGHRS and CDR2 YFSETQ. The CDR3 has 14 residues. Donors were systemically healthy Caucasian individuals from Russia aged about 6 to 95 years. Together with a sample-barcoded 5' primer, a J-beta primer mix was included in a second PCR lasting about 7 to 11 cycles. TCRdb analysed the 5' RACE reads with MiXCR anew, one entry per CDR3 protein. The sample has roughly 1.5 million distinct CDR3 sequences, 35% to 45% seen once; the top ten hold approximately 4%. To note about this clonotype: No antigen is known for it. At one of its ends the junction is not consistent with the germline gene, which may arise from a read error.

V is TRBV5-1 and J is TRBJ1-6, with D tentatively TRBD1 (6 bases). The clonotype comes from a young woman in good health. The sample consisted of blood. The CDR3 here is CASSLAGDKSPLHF. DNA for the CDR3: TGCGCCAGCAGCTTGGCAGGGGATAAGTCACCCCTCCACTTT.